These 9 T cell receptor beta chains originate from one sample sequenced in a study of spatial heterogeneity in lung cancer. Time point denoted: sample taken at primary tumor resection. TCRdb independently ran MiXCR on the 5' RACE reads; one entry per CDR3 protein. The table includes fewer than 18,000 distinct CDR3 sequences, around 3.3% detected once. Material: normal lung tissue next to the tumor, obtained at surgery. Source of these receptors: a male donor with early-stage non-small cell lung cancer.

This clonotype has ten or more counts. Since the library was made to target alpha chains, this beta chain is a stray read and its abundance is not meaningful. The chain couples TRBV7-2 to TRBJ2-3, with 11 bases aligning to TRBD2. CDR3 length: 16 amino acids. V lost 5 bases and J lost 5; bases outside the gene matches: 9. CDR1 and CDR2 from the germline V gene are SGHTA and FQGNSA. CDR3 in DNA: TGTGCCAGCAGCCCTTTTGGTAGCGGGGGGGGAGATACGCAGTATTTT. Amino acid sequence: CASSPFGSGGGDTQYF. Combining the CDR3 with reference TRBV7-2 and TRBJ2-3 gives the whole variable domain GAGVSQSPSNKVTEKGKDVELRCDPISGHTALYWYRQSLGQGLEFLIYFQGNSAPDKSGLPSDRFSAERTGGSVSTLTIQRTQQEDSAVYLCASSPFGSGGGDTQYFGPGTRLTVL.

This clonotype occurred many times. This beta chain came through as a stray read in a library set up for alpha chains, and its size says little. The CDR3 loop is CASSSLGGTSGRLNTDTQYF. CDR3 bases: TGTGCCAGCAGCTCACTTGGGGGGACTAGCGGGAGGCTCAATACAGATACGCAGTATTTT. This sequence joins TRBV5-5 and TRBJ2-3, with 15 bases that match TRBD2. The ends lost 3 bases at V and 3 bases at J; junction bases unmatched: 14. Germline CDR1 and CDR2: SGHKS and YYEKEE (reference sequence). The length of the CDR3 is 20 residues. Complete variable domain (other parts from reference TRBV5-5 and TRBJ2-3): DAGVTQSPTHLIKTRGQQVTLRCSPISGHKSVSWYQQVLGQGPQFIFQYYEKEERGRGNFPDRFSARQFPNYSSELNVNALLLGDSALYLCASSSLGGTSGRLNTDTQYFGPGTRLTVL.

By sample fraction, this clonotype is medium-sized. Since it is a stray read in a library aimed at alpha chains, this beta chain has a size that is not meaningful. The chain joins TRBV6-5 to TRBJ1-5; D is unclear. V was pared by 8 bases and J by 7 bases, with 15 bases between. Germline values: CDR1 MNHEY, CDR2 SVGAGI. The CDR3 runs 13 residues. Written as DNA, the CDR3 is TGTGCCAGCGCGGGGTACCTGGGGCAGCCCCAGCATTTT. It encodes CASAGYLGQPQHF.

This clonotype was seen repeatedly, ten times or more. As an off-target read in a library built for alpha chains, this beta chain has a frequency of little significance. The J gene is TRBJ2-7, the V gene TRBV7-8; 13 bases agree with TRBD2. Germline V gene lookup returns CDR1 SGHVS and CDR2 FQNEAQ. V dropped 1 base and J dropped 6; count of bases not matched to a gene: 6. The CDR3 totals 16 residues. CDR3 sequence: CASSLVGLAGVGEQYF. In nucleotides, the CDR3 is TGTGCCAGCAGCTTAGTTGGACTAGCGGGAGTCGGCGAGCAGTACTTC.

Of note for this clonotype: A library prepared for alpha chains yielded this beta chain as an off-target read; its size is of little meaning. This CDR3 reads CASRTSGGWNEQFF. In DNA form, the CDR3 reads TGTGCCAGCAGAACTAGCGGGGGATGGAATGAGCAGTTCTTC. The chain couples TRBV12-3 or TRBV12-4 to TRBJ2-1, with 11 bases matching TRBD2. The length of the CDR3 is 14 residues. V lost 6 bases and J lost 7; bases outside the gene matches: 5.

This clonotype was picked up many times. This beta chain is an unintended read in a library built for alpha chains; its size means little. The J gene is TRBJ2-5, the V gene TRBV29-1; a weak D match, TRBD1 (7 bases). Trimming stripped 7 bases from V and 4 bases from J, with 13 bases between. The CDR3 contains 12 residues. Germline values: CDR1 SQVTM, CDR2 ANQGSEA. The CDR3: CSASRGAETQYF. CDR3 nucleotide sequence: TGCAGCGCCTCCAGGGGGGCAGAGACCCAGTACTTC.

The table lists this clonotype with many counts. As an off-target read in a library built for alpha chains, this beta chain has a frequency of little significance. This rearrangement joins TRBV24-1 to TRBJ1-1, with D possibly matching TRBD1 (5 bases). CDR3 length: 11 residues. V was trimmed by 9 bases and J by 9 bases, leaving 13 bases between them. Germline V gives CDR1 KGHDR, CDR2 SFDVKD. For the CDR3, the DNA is TGTGCCACCCACGGGGGGACGAAAGCTTTCTTT. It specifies CATHGGTKAFF.

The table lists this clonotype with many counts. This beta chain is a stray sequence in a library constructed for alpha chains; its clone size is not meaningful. The CDR3 region has the DNA TGCAGTGCTCCGGGACAAACAGCCACAGATACGCAGTATTTT. As protein: CSAPGQTATDTQYF. The chain combines TRBV20-1 with TRBJ2-3; D is perhaps TRBD1 (6 bases). V was shortened by 5 bases and J by 2 bases, with 14 bases between the two germline ends. This CDR3 region has 14 residues. Germline V lookup: CDR1 DFQATT, CDR2 SNEGSKA (reference sequence).

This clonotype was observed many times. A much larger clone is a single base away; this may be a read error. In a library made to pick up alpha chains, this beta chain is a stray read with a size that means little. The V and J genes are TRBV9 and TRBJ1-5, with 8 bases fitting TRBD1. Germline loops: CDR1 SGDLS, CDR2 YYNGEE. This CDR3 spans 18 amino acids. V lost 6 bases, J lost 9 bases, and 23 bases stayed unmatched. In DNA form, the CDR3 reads TGTGCCAGCAAACCCCTCACCACAGGGACAGGACTTGTGTTGCCCCAGCATTTT. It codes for CASKPLTTGTGLVLPQHF.